This TCR beta chain was identified during a study of blood T cell repertoires in COVID-19. Unmatched junction bases numbered 2, after V lost 0 bases and J lost 5 bases. Germline V CDR1 and CDR2: SGHAT, FQNNGV. There are 15 residues in the CDR3. Clones were read by immunoSEQ multiplex PCR, and TCRdb kept only the in-frame ones, dropping some. In the table there are some 170,000 clones, roughly 82% of which are singletons. Sequences were obtained from PBMCs or T cells enriched from blood (not recorded which). The V gene is TRBV11-2, the J gene TRBJ2-2; 8 nucleotides line up with TRBD1. This clonotype was obtained from a man between 45 and 60 years old who had recovered from COVID-19. CDR3 nucleotide sequence: TGTGCCAGCAGCTTAGAGCAGGGGGCTACCGGGGAGCTGTTTTTT. Its translation: CASSLEQGATGELFF.